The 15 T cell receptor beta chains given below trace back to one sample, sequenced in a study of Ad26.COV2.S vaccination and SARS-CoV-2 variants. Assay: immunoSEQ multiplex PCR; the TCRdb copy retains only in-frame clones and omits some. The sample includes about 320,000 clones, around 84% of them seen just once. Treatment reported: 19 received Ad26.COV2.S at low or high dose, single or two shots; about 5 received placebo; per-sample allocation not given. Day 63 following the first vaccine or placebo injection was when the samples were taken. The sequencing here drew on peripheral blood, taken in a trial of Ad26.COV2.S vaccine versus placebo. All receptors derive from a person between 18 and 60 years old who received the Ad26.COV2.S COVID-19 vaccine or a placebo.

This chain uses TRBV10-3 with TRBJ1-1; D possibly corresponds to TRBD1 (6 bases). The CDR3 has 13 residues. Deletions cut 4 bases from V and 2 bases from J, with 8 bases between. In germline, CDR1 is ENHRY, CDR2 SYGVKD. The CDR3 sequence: CAISGDKNTEAFF. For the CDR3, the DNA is TGTGCCATCAGTGGGGACAAAAACACTGAAGCTTTCTTT.

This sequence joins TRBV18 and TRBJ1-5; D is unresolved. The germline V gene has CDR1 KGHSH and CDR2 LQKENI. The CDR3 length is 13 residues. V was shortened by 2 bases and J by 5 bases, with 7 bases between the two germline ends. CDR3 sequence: CASSPADDQPQHF. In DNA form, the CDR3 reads TGTGCCAGCTCACCAGCAGATGATCAGCCCCAGCATTTT.

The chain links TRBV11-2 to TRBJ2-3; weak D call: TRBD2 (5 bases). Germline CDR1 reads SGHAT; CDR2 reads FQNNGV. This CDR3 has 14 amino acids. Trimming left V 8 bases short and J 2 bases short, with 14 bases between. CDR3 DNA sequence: TGTGCCAGCGGACTTCGGACGGCCACAGATACGCAGTATTTT. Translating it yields CASGLRTATDTQYF.

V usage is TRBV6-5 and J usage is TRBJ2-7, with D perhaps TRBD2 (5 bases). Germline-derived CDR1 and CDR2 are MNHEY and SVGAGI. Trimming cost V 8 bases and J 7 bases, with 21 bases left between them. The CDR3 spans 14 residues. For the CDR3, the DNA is TGTGCCAGCCTGGGAATGAGGGTGGGAGAAGAGCAGTACTTC. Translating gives CASLGMRVGEEQYF.

DNA of the CDR3: TGTGCCACCAGTGACGAAAAGGGGTATGGCTACACCTTC. Residues: CATSDEKGYGYTF. The V call is TRBV24-1, the J call TRBJ1-2, with a tentative D call TRBD1 (5 bases). The CDR3 spans 13 residues. Trimming pared 4 bases from V and 5 bases from J, leaving 10 bases between. Germline values: CDR1 KGHDR, CDR2 SFDVKD.

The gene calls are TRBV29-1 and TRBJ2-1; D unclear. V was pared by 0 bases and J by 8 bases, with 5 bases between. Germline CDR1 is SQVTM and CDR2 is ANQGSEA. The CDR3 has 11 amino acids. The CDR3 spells CSVEEAYEQFF. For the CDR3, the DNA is TGCAGCGTTGAAGAAGCTTATGAGCAGTTCTTC.

The CDR3 sequence: CASSRGFNSPLHF. Written as DNA, the CDR3 is TGTGCCAGCAGTCGGGGCTTTAATTCACCCCTCCACTTT. The chain joins TRBV6-2 or TRBV6-3 to TRBJ1-6; TRBD1 might be the D (5 bases). The germline V gene has CDR1 MNHEY and CDR2 SVGEGT. V was shortened by 5 bases and J by 6 bases, with 8 bases between the two germline ends. The CDR3 sequence is 13 residues long.

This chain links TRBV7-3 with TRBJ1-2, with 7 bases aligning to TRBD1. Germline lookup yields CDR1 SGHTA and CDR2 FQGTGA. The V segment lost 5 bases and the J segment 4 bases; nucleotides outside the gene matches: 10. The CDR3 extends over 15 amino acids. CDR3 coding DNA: TGTGCCAGCAGCCAGGGGCCGGGACAGCCCTATGGCTACACCTTC. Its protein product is CASSQGPGQPYGYTF.

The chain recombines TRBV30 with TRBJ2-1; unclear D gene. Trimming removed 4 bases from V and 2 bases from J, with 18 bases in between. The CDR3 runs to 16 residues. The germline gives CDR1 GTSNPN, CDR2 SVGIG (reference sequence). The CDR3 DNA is TGTGCCTGGAAAAAACCACTTTTGGTAACCTACAATGAGCAGTTCTTC. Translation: CAWKKPLLVTYNEQFF.

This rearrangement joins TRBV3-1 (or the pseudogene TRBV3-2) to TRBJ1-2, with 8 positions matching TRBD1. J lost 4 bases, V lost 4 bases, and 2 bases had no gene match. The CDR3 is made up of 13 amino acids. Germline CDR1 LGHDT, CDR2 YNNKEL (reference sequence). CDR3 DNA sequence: TGTGCCAGCAGCCGCGGGACAGGCTATGGCTACACCTTC. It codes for CASSRGTGYGYTF.

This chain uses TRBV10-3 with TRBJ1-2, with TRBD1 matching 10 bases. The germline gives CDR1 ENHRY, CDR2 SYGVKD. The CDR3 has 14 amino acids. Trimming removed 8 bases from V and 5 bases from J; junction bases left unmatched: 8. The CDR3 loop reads CAIGDRGWEYGYTF. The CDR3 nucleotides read TGTGCCATCGGGGACAGGGGCTGGGAATATGGCTACACCTTC.

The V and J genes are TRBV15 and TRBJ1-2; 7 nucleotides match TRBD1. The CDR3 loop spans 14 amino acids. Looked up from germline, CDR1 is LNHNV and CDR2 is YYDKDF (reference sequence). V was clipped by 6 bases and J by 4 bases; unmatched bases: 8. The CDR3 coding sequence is TGTGCCACCAGGGGAACAGGGGACCCCTATGGCTACACCTTC. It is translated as CATRGTGDPYGYTF.

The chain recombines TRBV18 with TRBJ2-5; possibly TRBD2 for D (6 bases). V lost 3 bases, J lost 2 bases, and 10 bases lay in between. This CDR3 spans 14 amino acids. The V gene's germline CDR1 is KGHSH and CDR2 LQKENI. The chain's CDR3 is CASSPRDFQETQYF. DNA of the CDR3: TGTGCCAGCTCACCTAGGGACTTTCAAGAGACCCAGTACTTC.

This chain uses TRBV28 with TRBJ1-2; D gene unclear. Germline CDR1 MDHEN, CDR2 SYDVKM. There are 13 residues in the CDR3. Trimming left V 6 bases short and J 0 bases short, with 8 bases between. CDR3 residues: CASSVNTNYGYTF. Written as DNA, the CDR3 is TGTGCCAGCAGCGTCAATACTAACTATGGCTACACCTTC.

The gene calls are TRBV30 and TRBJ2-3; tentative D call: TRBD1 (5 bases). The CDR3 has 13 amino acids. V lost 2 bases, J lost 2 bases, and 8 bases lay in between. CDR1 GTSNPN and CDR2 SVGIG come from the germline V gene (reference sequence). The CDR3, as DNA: TGTGCCTGGAGTCCAGGGTTCACAGATACGCAGTATTTT. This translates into CAWSPGFTDTQYF.